The next 23 T cell receptor beta chains were all read from a single sample in a study of CD8+CD57+ T cells in acquired aplastic anemia (dated by TCRdb to 2016 to 2019). Instrument on record: Illumina HiSeq 2000. Genomic DNA was used as template for profiling of TCR beta VDJ combinations and CDR3 sequences. TCRdb cleaned the public reads at Q25 with fastp, built clones with MiXCR and kept in-frame beta chains. CDR3 protein sequences are deduplicated, and each keeps its most common genes and DNA. This sample gives fewer than 200,000 distinct CDR3 sequences in total; roughly 63% of them show up just once. Roughly 44% of the sample is held by the ten biggest clonotypes. Sequencing was performed on sorted CD4+, CD8+, or CD8+CD57+ T cells (not recorded which) from PBMCs. The receptor set was obtained from a human donor in good health.

The V and J genes are TRBV5-4 and TRBJ2-3, with a tentative D call TRBD1 (6 bases). The CDR3 covers 16 residues. From germline, CDR1 is SGHNT and CDR2 YYREEE (reference sequence). Trimming stripped 0 bases from V and 0 bases from J, with 11 bases between. Here the CDR3 reads CASSLGSGASTDTQYF. The DNA for the CDR3 is TGTGCCAGCAGCTTGGGGTCAGGGGCCAGCACAGATACGCAGTATTTT.

The V gene is TRBV5-1, the J gene TRBJ1-2; the match to TRBD1 covers 8 bases. The V segment lost 4 bases and the J segment 7 bases; nucleotides outside the gene matches: 9. This CDR3 spans 14 amino acids. The germline gives CDR1 SGHRS, CDR2 YFSETQ. The CDR3 protein is CASSPEGQGSGYTF. CDR3 DNA sequence: TGCGCCAGCAGCCCGGAAGGACAGGGCTCTGGCTACACCTTC.

The chain links TRBV9 to TRBJ1-3; the D gene is possibly TRBD1 (6 bases). The CDR3 is 14 residues long. Germline CDR1 is SGDLS and CDR2 is YYNGEE. Between the trimmed V and J ends, which lost 1 base and 5 bases, there was a span of 10 bases. For the CDR3, the DNA is TGTGCCAGCAGCGTACGAGGGGGGCGAAACACCATATATTTT. This encodes CASSVRGGRNTIYF.

This clonotype has at least ten counts. The V call is TRBV7-3, the J call TRBJ2-1, with D maybe TRBD2 (5 bases). The CDR3 extends over 13 amino acids. V was trimmed by 3 bases and J by 4 bases, leaving 7 bases between them. Germline V lookup: CDR1 SGHTA, CDR2 FQGTGA. CDR3 residues: CASSFGLYNEQFF. CDR3 in DNA: TGTGCCAGCAGCTTCGGACTTTACAATGAGCAGTTCTTC.

The rearrangement uses TRBV7-3 and TRBJ2-1; 7 bases are shared with TRBD2. Germline CDR1 SGHTA, CDR2 FQGTGA. The CDR3 is made up of 15 amino acids. With V trimmed by 5 bases and J by 2 bases, 6 bases remained unmatched. The CDR3 protein is CASSQALAAYNEQFF. CDR3 coding DNA: TGTGCCAGCAGCCAAGCCCTAGCGGCCTACAATGAGCAGTTCTTC.

The sample holds many counts of this clonotype. The chain combines TRBV11-2 with TRBJ2-7, with TRBD2 as a possible D gene (5 bases). Trimming shortened V by 4 bases and J by 5 bases, and 9 bases separated the two germline ends. Germline CDR1 SGHAT, CDR2 FQNNGV. This CDR3 contains 12 residues. DNA of the CDR3: TGTGCCAGCAGCTGGAGGATGGACGAGCAGTACTTC. This codes for CASSWRMDEQYF.

V is TRBV29-1 and J is TRBJ1-2; D perhaps matches TRBD1 (5 bases). The V end lost 4 bases, the J end lost 12 bases, and 9 bases lay between the germline ends. CDR1 is SQVTM, CDR2 ANQGSEA, per germline. The CDR3 sequence is 9 residues long. CDR3 in amino acids: CSVGREHTF. Here the CDR3 DNA reads TGCAGCGTTGGCAGGGAACACACCTTC.

The V gene is TRBV5-1, the J gene TRBJ2-4; 11 bases map to TRBD1. The ends lost 4 bases at V and 7 bases at J; junction bases unmatched: 4. The CDR3 contains 14 residues. The V gene's germline CDR1 is SGHRS and CDR2 YFSETQ. The CDR3 is CASSPGTGGNIQYF. In DNA form, the CDR3 reads TGCGCCAGCAGCCCAGGGACAGGGGGGAACATTCAGTACTTC. The complete variable domain, with remaining parts taken from reference TRBV5-1 and TRBJ2-4, reads KAGVTQTPRYLIKTRGQQVTLSCSPISGHRSVSWYQQTPGQGLQFLFEYFSETQRNKGNFPGRFSGRQFSNSRSEMNVSTLELGDSALYLCASSPGTGGNIQYFGAGTRLSVL.

This clonotype turned up a few times. The rearrangement joins TRBV10-3 to TRBJ2-7; D gene uncertain. The CDR3 extends over 11 amino acids. Germline assignment: CDR1 ENHRY and CDR2 SYGVKD. Trimming pared 7 bases from V and 2 bases from J, leaving 6 bases between. CDR3 bases: TGTGCCATCAAGACCCCCTACGAGCAGTACTTC. Translating gives CAIKTPYEQYF.

This clonotype is a singleton in its sample. The CDR3 nucleotides are TGCGCCAGCAGCCCGGGACAGGGGGTCCAAGAGACCCAGTACTTC. Translating gives CASSPGQGVQETQYF. V is TRBV10-1 and J is TRBJ2-5; TRBD1 agrees at 11 bases. The CDR3 spans 15 residues. Trimming took 6 bases from V and 1 from J; bases not matched to a gene: 4. The V gene's germline CDR1 is WNHNN and CDR2 SYGVQD (reference sequence).

This clonotype occurred a few times. The chain joins TRBV7-6 to TRBJ2-5; D perhaps matches TRBD1 (6 bases). Germline CDR1 and CDR2: SGHVS and FNYEAQ. The CDR3 sequence is 14 residues long. Between the trimmed V and J ends, which lost 2 bases and 2 bases, there was a span of 9 bases. The CDR3 bases are TGTGCCAGCAGCTTATTTCAGGGGCAAGAGACCCAGTACTTC. This translates into CASSLFQGQETQYF.

The chain is built from TRBV7-8 and TRBJ2-7, with a weak D call TRBD1 (5 bases). The germline CDR1 and CDR2 sequences are SGHVS and FQNEAQ. This CDR3 is 15 amino acids long. Trimming pared 0 bases from V and 1 base from J, leaving 10 bases between. CDR3 sequence (DNA): TGTGCCAGCAGCTTAGCTGTCAGGGTTTCCTACGAGCAGTACTTC. Protein: CASSLAVRVSYEQYF.

The rearrangement links TRBV7-2 to TRBJ1-2; D uncertain. Deletions cut 5 bases from V and 5 bases from J, with 12 bases between. The CDR3 has 13 amino acids. The germline CDR1 and CDR2 sequences are SGHTA and FQGNSA. CDR3: CASSQDVGYGYTF. CDR3 nucleotide sequence: TGTGCCAGCAGCCAGGACGTGGGATATGGCTACACCTTC.

This chain joins TRBV4-1 and TRBJ2-5; no clear D gene. V was clipped by 1 base and J by 6 bases, with 9 bases between them. Germline CDR1 is MGHRA and CDR2 is YSYEKL. The CDR3 length is 13 residues. Here the CDR3 DNA reads TGCGCCAGCAGCCAAGTTCCTGTTAAGACCCAGTACTTC. It is translated as CASSQVPVKTQYF.

The V gene is TRBV2, the J gene TRBJ2-7; a possible D gene is TRBD2 (5 bases). The CDR3 spans 16 residues. Germline V gives CDR1 SNHLY, CDR2 FYNNEI. Trimming removed 0 bases at V and 0 bases at J, with 12 bases between. CDR3 coding DNA: TGTGCCAGCAGTGAAGCGGGCTCGGGATCCTCCTACGAGCAGTACTTC. Translated, it gives CASSEAGSGSSYEQYF.

The chain uses TRBV14 and TRBJ1-1; D gene uncertain. Germline V CDR1 and CDR2: SGHDN, FVKESK. With 0 bases removed from V and 6 bases from J, the gap between germline ends came to 11 bases. The CDR3 spans 14 residues. The CDR3, as DNA: TGTGCCAGCAGCCAAGATGGTGCGGGCGCTGAAGCTTTCTTT. Its protein product is CASSQDGAGAEAFF.

Turning to this clonotype: The junction and the germline gene differ at one end; a read error may be behind it. The rearrangement joins TRBV29-1 to TRBJ1-5, with D uncertain. Germline loops: CDR1 SQVTM, CDR2 ANQGSEA. This CDR3 is 13 amino acids long. CDR3 residues: CSLAQRPNRPQHF. For the CDR3, the DNA is TGCAGCCTCGCTCAAAGACCTAATCGGCCCCAGCATTTT. Using reference TRBV29-1 and TRBJ1-5 for the parts outside the CDR3, the full variable domain is SAVISQKPSRDICQRGTSLTIQCQVDSQVTMMFWYRQQPGQSLTLIATANQGSEATYESGFVIDKFPISRPNLTFSTLTVSNMSPEDSSIYLCSLAQRPNRPQHFGDGTRLSIL.

This chain joins TRBV5-1 and TRBJ2-7; either TRBD1 or TRBD2 may fit D (6 bases each). The germline V gene has CDR1 SGHRS and CDR2 YFSETQ. CDR3 length equals 17 residues. V gave up 3 bases and J gave up 4 bases, with 23 bases separating them. The CDR3 DNA is TGCGCCAGCAGCTCGACCCCGAACAGGGCCGGGGGTTACGAGCAGTACTTC. Its protein is CASSSTPNRAGGYEQYF.

The chain employs TRBV20-1 and TRBJ1-3; D ambiguous. Germline V gene data show CDR1 as DFQATT and CDR2 as SNEGSKA (reference sequence). V lost 1 base, J lost 0 bases, and 10 bases lay in between. The CDR3 runs 15 residues. The CDR3 DNA is TGCAGTGCTAGAGCGACCGAGAGCTCTGGAAACACCATATATTTT. It translates to CSARATESSGNTIYF.

The chain uses TRBV20-1 and TRBJ2-7; D is ambiguous. Germline V gene data show CDR1 as DFQATT and CDR2 as SNEGSKA (reference sequence). There are 11 residues in the CDR3. The CDR3 DNA reads TGCAGCCCTCGGGCCGGCTACGAGCAGTACTTC. This encodes CSPRAGYEQYF.

The chain carries TRBV7-8 and TRBJ2-7, with 7 bases fitting TRBD1. This CDR3 is built from 14 residues. Germline V gene data show CDR1 as SGHVS and CDR2 as FQNEAQ. J was trimmed by 1 base and V by 6 bases; bases with no gene match: 6. CDR3 loop: CASRTGTGSYEQYF. Written as DNA, the CDR3 is TGTGCCAGCAGGACAGGGACGGGATCCTACGAGCAGTACTTC. Using reference TRBV7-8 and TRBJ2-7 for the parts outside the CDR3, the full variable domain is GAGVSQSPRYKVAKRGQDVALRCDPISGHVSLFWYQQALGQGPEFLTYFQNEAQLDKSGLPSDRFFAERPEGSVSTLKIQRTQQEDSAVYLCASRTGTGSYEQYFGPGTRLTVT.

The chain is built from TRBV7-6 and TRBJ1-2, with a possible D match to TRBD1 (5 bases). This CDR3 is 16 amino acids long. Deletions cut 2 bases from V and 7 bases from J, with 20 bases between. In germline, CDR1 is SGHVS, CDR2 FNYEAQ. For the CDR3, the DNA is TGTGCCAGCAGCTTATCTTATGGAGGGGAAGTAGGTGGCTACACCTTC. This encodes CASSLSYGGEVGGYTF. Based on the CDR3 plus reference TRBV7-6 and TRBJ1-2, the full variable domain is GAGVSQSPRYKVTKRGQDVALRCDPISGHVSLYWYRQALGQGPEFLTYFNYEAQQDKSGLPNDRFSAERPEGSISTLTIQRTEQRDSAMYRCASSLSYGGEVGGYTFGSGTRLTVV.

This clonotype was counted once. At one of its ends the junction is not consistent with the germline gene, which may arise from a read error. CDR3 protein: CASSPGAGNYERYF. CDR3 coding DNA: TGCGCCAGCAGCCCGGGCGCAGGTAACTACGAGCGGTACTTC. The chain has TRBV4-1 and TRBJ2-7; no definite D call. The germline CDR1 and CDR2 sequences are MGHRA and YSYEKL. The CDR3 spans 14 residues.